Shown below are 11 T cell receptor beta chains from a single sample sequenced in a study of blood T cell repertoires in COVID-19. The protocol was immunoSEQ multiplex PCR, while the TCRdb copy is restricted to in-frame clones and leaves out a portion. Of approximately 190,000 clones listed, 80% are singletons. The sequenced material came from peripheral blood. The receptors stem from a man aged 55-75 years with acute or convalescent COVID-19.

This chain links TRBV3-1 (or the pseudogene TRBV3-2) with TRBJ1-5; 9 bases agree with TRBD1. V lost 2 bases, J lost 5 bases, and 4 bases stayed unmatched. CDR3 length: 15 residues. From germline, CDR1 is LGHDT and CDR2 YNNKEL (reference sequence). CDR3 coding DNA: TGTGCCAGCAGCCAATGGGACAGGGTAGATCAGCCCCAGCATTTT. It is translated as CASSQWDRVDQPQHF.

This clone came up a few times. The rearrangement joins TRBV2 to TRBJ1-1; 9 bases are a match to TRBD1. The CDR3 contains 15 residues. V lost 6 bases to trimming and J lost 0 bases; unmatched junction nucleotides: 5. Per the germline V gene, CDR1 is SNHLY and CDR2 is FYNNEI. The CDR3 spells CASRDRGPMNTEAFF. Here the CDR3 DNA reads TGTGCCAGCAGGGACAGGGGACCTATGAACACTGAAGCTTTCTTT.

J is TRBJ1-2 and V is TRBV7-3; 8 bases fit TRBD1. Germline V gene data show CDR1 as SGHTA and CDR2 as FQGTGA. Trimming at V came to 7 bases and at J to 5 bases, leaving 9 bases not matched to a gene. There are 14 residues in the CDR3. In nucleotides, the CDR3 is TGTGCCAGCACTCAATCAGGGGGCGGTTATGGCTACACCTTC. Translation gives CASTQSGGGYGYTF.

The J gene is TRBJ2-1, the V gene TRBV5-1; 13 nucleotides line up with TRBD2. Germline-derived CDR1 and CDR2 are SGHRS and YFSETQ. CDR3 length equals 16 residues. After removal of 3 bases from V and 6 bases from J, the junction contained 6 bases not matched to a gene. The CDR3 DNA is TGCGCCAGCAGCTCGCTACTAGCGGGAGGGGCCAATGAGCAGTTCTTC. The encoded protein is CASSSLLAGGANEQFF.

This clone was recorded only once. The chain is built from TRBV7-9 and TRBJ1-3, with D perhaps TRBD1 (5 bases). Germline loops: CDR1 SEHNR, CDR2 FQNEAQ (reference sequence). V was shortened by 1 base and J by 5 bases, with 6 bases between the two germline ends. This CDR3 has 13 residues. In nucleotides, the CDR3 is TGTGCCAGCAGCTTAGGGGGCAGAAACACCATATATTTT. This sequence encodes CASSLGGRNTIYF.

This chain links TRBV19 with TRBJ1-3; 10 bases are a match to TRBD1. The germline CDR1 and CDR2 sequences are LNHDA and SQIVND (reference sequence). This CDR3 region has 14 residues. The junction had 4 bases not matched to a gene; V was cut back by 6 bases and J by 5 bases. The CDR3 loop is CASSTGQGRNTIYF. The CDR3, as DNA: TGTGCCAGTAGCACGGGACAGGGGAGAAACACCATATATTTT.

J is TRBJ1-6 and V is TRBV6-5; D not certain. The V end was cut by 11 bases, the J end by 9 bases, with 14 bases between. The germline V gene encodes CDR1 MNHEY and CDR2 SVGAGI. The CDR3 spans 12 residues. The CDR3 loop reads CAAGSIGSPLHF. In DNA, the CDR3 is TGTGCCGCCGGGAGCATCGGTTCACCCCTCCACTTT.

This chain connects TRBV24-1 to TRBJ2-3, with a weak D call TRBD2 (5 bases). The CDR3 is 14 amino acids. Trimming stripped 7 bases from V and 0 bases from J, with 10 bases between. The germline gives CDR1 KGHDR, CDR2 SFDVKD. Here the CDR3 DNA reads TGTGCCACCAGAGGGCGGGTTAGCACAGATACGCAGTATTTT. It yields the protein CATRGRVSTDTQYF.

The gene calls are TRBV6-6 and TRBJ1-5; no clear D. V shed 2 bases and J shed 3 bases, with 2 bases lying between them. Germline CDR1 is MNHNY and CDR2 is SVGAGI (reference sequence). The CDR3 contains 12 residues. The CDR3 DNA is TGTGCCAGCAGTTACCTCAATCAGCCCCAGCATTTT. It yields the protein CASSYLNQPQHF.

The V gene is TRBV11-2, the J gene TRBJ2-3; 7 nucleotides align to TRBD2. The CDR3 is 15 amino acids. The trim removed 4 bases at V and 4 bases at J, leaving 8 bases unmatched. CDR1 is SGHAT and CDR2 is FQNNGV in the germline V gene. The CDR3 sequence is CASSSYSTSPDTQYF. CDR3 nucleotides: TGTGCCAGCAGCTCATACTCGACTAGCCCAGATACGCAGTATTTT. Based on the CDR3 plus reference TRBV11-2 and TRBJ2-3, the full variable domain is EAGVAQSPRYKIIEKRQSVAFWCNPISGHATLYWYQQILGQGPKLLIQFQNNGVVDDSQLPKDRFSAERLKGVDSTLKIQPAKLEDSAVYLCASSSYSTSPDTQYFGPGTRLTVL.

The chain has TRBV10-1 and TRBJ1-1; 9 nucleotides line up with TRBD1. The germline gives CDR1 WNHNN, CDR2 SYGVQD (reference sequence). V lost 5 bases and J lost 10; bases outside the gene matches: 14. This CDR3 spans 15 amino acids. This CDR3 reads CASSPGQGSFEGAFF. CDR3 in DNA: TGCGCCAGCAGTCCGGGACAGGGCTCATTCGAGGGAGCTTTCTTT.